This is a list of T cell receptor beta chains from one sample in a study of a mutant IDH1 vaccine in newly diagnosed glioma. Profiling relied on immunoSEQ multiplex PCR, and the TCRdb table lists in-frame clones only, not all of them. The sample lists 100,000 to 120,000 clones, roughly 88% occurring once. These receptors have no identified antigens. The source material was PBMCs, sampled from a glioma patient whose treatment included an IDH1 peptide vaccine. The origin of the receptors is a woman in her fifties or sixties with glioma. The CDR3 runs from the conserved cysteine through the conserved F or W. A D gene is named only where the DNA matches it firmly. Expanded clones get a size class; other rows say once, few or many, or leave the size out.

abundance	v_gene	d_gene	j_gene	CDR3aa	CDR3nt
NA	TRBV7-2	TRBD1	TRBJ1-2	CASSGEDRGYNYGYTF	TGTGCCAGCAGCGGGGAGGACAGGGGGTATAACTATGGCTACACCTTC
once	TRBV2	TRBD2	TRBJ2-1	CASSATSGGSAYNEQFF	TGTGCCAGCAGTGCAACTAGCGGGGGTTCAGCCTACAATGAGCAGTTCTTC
NA	TRBV7-9	TRBD2	TRBJ2-1	CASSEGRAYNEQFF	TGTGCCAGCAGCGAGGGGAGGGCCTACAATGAGCAGTTCTTC
NA	TRBV5-4	NA	TRBJ1-1	CASSPREDTEAFF	TGTGCCAGCAGCCCCAGGGAGGACACTGAAGCTTTCTTT
NA	TRBV5-5	NA	TRBJ1-6	CASTPDAGREKVSPLHF	TGTGCCAGCACCCCGGATGCGGGCAGGGAAAAGGTGTCACCCCTCCACTTT
NA	TRBV7-9	NA	TRBJ2-7	CASSLKLGEQYF	TGTGCCAGCAGCTTAAAACTGGGCGAGCAGTACTTC
NA	TRBV2	TRBD2	TRBJ2-7	CASRGTSGLSEYF	TGTGCCAGCAGGGGAACTAGCGGGCTCTCGGAGTACTTC
NA	TRBV6-1	NA	TRBJ2-7	CASRPSGLSYEQYF	TGTGCCAGCAGGCCATCCGGGCTATCCTACGAGCAGTACTTC
NA	TRBV7-3	TRBD1	TRBJ1-2	CASSLNRGSDGYTF	TGTGCCAGCAGCTTAAACAGGGGATCAGATGGCTACACCTTC
NA	TRBV28	TRBD1	TRBJ2-3	CASSLFGVWGTGEGSDTQYF	TGTGCCAGCAGTTTATTCGGGGTATGGGGGACAGGGGAAGGGTCAGATACGCAGTATTTT
NA	TRBV2	NA	TRBJ2-4	CASKVPSGAKNIQYF	TGTGCCAGCAAGGTCCCTTCGGGAGCCAAAAACATTCAGTACTTC